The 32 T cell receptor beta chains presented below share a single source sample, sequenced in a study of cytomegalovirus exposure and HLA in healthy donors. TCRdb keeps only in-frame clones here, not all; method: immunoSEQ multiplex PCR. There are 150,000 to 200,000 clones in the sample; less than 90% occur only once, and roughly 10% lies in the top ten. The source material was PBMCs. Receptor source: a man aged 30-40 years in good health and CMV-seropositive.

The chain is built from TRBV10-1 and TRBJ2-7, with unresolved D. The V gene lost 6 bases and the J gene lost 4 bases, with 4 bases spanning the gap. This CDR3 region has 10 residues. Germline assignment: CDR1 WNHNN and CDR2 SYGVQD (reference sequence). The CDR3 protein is CASRTYEQYF. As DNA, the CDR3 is TGCGCCAGCAGAACATACGAGCAGTACTTC.

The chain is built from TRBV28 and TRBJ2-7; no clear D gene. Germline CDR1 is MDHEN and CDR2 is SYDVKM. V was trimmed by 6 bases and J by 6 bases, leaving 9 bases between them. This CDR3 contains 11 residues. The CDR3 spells CASRLASEQYF. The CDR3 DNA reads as TGTGCCAGCAGACTCGCCTCCGAGCAGTACTTC. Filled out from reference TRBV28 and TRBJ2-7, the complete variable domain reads DVKVTQSSRYLVKRTGEKVFLECVQDMDHENMFWYRQDPGLGLRLIYFSYDVKMKEKGDIPEGYSVSREKKERFSLILESASTNQTSMYLCASRLASEQYFGPGTRLTVT.

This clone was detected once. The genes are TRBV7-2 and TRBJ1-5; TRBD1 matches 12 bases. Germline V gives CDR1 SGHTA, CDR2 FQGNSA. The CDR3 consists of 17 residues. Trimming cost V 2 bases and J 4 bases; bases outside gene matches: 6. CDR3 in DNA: TGTGCCAGCAGCTTAACTGGGACAGGGGGCGGGAATCAGCCCCAGCATTTT. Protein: CASSLTGTGGGNQPQHF. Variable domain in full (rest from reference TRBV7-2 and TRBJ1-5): GAGVSQSPSNKVTEKGKDVELRCDPISGHTALYWYRQSLGQGLEFLIYFQGNSAPDKSGLPSDRFSAERTGGSVSTLTIQRTQQEDSAVYLCASSLTGTGGGNQPQHFGDGTRLSIL.

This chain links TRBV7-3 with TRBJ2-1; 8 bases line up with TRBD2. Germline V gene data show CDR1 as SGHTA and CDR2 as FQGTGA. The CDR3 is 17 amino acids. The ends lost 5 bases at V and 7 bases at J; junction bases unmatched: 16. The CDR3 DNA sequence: TGTGCCAGCAGCGCCAGAGGACTAGCTTTTGGGACGAATGAGCAGTTCTTC. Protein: CASSARGLAFGTNEQFF.

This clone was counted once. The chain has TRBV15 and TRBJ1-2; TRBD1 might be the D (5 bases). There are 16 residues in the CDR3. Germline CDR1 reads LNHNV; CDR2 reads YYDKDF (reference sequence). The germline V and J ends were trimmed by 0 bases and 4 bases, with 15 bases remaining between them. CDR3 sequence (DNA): TGTGCCACCAGCAGAGATCTATCGGGGGGAGGCTATGGCTACACCTTC. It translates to CATSRDLSGGGYGYTF.

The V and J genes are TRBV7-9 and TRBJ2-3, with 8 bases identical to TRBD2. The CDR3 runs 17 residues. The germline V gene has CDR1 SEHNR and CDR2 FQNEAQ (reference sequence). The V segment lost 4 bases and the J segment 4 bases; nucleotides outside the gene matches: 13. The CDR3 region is CASSSTQGLAKADTQYF. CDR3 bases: TGTGCCAGCAGCTCAACCCAAGGACTAGCCAAGGCAGATACGCAGTATTTT.

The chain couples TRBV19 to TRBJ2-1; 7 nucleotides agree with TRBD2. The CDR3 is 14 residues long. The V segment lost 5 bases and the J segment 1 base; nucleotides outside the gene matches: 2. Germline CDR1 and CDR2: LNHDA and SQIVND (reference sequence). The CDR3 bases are TGTGCCAGTAGTCGTAGCGGGTCCTACAATGAGCAGTTCTTC. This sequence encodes CASSRSGSYNEQFF.

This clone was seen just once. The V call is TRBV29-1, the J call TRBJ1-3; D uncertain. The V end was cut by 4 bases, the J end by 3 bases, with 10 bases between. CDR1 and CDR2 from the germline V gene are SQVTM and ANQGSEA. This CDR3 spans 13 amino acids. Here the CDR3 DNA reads TGCAGCGTTGGGCCTGGCGGTGGAAACACCATATATTTT. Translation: CSVGPGGGNTIYF. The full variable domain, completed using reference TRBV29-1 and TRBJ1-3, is SAVISQKPSRDICQRGTSLTIQCQVDSQVTMMFWYRQQPGQSLTLIATANQGSEATYESGFVIDKFPISRPNLTFSTLTVSNMSPEDSSIYLCSVGPGGGNTIYFGEGSWLTVV.

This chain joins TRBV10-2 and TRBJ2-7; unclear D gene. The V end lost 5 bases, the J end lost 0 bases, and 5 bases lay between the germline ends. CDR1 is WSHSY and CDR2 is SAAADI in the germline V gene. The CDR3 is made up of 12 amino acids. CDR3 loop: CASSTSSYEQYF. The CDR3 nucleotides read TGCGCCAGCAGTACGAGCTCCTACGAGCAGTACTTC.

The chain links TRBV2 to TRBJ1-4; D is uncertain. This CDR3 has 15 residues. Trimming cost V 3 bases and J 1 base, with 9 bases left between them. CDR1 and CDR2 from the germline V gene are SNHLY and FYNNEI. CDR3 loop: CASSDSRGTNEKLFF. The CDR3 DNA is TGTGCCAGCAGTGATTCACGGGGAACTAATGAAAAACTGTTTTTT.

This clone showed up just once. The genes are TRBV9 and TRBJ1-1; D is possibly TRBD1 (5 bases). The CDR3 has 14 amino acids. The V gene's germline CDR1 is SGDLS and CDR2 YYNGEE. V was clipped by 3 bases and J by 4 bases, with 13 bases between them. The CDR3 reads CASSAQGAGTEAFF. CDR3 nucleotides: TGTGCCAGCAGCGCTCAGGGCGCCGGCACTGAAGCTTTCTTT.

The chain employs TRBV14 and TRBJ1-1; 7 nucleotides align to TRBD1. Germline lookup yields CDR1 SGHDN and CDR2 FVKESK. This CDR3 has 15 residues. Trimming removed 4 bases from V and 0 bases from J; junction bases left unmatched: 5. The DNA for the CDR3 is TGTGCCAGCAGCCGGACGGGACAGATGAACACTGAAGCTTTCTTT. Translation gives CASSRTGQMNTEAFF.

In nucleotides, the CDR3 is TGCGCCAGCAGCCATCCCCTAGCGGGAGACCCCACAGATACGCAGTATTTT. Protein sequence: CASSHPLAGDPTDTQYF. The chain carries TRBV4-1 and TRBJ2-3, with 10 bases matching TRBD2. Germline trimming cut 3 bases from V and 2 bases from J; bases unmatched to any gene: 8. Germline loops: CDR1 MGHRA, CDR2 YSYEKL. The CDR3 totals 17 residues.

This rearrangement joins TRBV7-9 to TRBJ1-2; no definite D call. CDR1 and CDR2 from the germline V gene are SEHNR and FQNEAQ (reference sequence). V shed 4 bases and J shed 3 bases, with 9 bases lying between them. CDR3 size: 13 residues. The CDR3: CASSSRKDYGYTF. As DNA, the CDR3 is TGTGCCAGCAGCTCCAGGAAGGACTATGGCTACACCTTC.

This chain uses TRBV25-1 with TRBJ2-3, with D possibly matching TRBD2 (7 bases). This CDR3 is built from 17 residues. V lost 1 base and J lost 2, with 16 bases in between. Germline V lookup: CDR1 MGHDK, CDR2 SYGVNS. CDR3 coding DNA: TGTGCCAGCAGTGAATTGGGGGGGGCCCCCTACACAGATACGCAGTATTTT. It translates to CASSELGGAPYTDTQYF. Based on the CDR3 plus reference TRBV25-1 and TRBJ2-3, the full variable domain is EADIYQTPRYLVIGTGKKITLECSQTMGHDKMYWYQQDPGMELHLIHYSYGVNSTEKGDLSSESTVSRIRTEHFPLTLESARPSHTSQYLCASSELGGAPYTDTQYFGPGTRLTVL.

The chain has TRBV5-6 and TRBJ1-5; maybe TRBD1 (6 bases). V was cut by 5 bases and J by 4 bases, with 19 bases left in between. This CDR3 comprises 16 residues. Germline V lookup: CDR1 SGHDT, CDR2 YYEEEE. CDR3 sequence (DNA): TGTGCCAGCAGTCAAACAGGGACCTGGGGAAATCAGCCCCAGCATTTT. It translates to CASSQTGTWGNQPQHF.

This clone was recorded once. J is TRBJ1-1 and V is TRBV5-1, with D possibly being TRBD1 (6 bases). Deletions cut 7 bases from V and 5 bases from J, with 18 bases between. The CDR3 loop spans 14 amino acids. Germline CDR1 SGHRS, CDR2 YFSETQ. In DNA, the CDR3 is TGCGCCAGCGGGGAGGGTCAGCAGGGGACTGAAGCTTTCTTT. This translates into CASGEGQQGTEAFF.

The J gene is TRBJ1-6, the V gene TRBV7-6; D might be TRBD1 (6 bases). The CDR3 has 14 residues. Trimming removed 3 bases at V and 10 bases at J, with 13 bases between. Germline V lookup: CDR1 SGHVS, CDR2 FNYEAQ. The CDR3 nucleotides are TGTGCCAGCAGCTTCTCAGGGGAAGGGTCACCCCTCCACTTT. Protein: CASSFSGEGSPLHF.

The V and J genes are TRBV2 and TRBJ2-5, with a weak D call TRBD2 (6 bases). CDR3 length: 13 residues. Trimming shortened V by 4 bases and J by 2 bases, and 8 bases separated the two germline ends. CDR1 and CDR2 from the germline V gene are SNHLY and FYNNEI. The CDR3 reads CASSAGLQETQYF. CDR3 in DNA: TGTGCCAGCAGTGCGGGACTTCAAGAGACCCAGTACTTC. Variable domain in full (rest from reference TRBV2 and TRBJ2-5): EPEVTQTPSHQVTQMGQEVILRCVPISNHLYFYWYRQILGQKVEFLVSFYNNEISEKSEIFDDQFSVERPDGSNFTLKIRSTKLEDSAMYFCASSAGLQETQYFGPGTRLLVL.

This chain's CDR3 is CASSSGQGIDTQYF. The CDR3 DNA is TGTGCCAGCAGCTCCGGACAGGGAATAGATACGCAGTATTTT. V and J are TRBV7-9 and TRBJ2-3; 8 nucleotides align to TRBD1. Germline trimming cut 4 bases from V and 5 bases from J; bases unmatched to any gene: 5. The CDR3 consists of 14 residues. Looked up from germline, CDR1 is SEHNR and CDR2 is FQNEAQ (reference sequence).

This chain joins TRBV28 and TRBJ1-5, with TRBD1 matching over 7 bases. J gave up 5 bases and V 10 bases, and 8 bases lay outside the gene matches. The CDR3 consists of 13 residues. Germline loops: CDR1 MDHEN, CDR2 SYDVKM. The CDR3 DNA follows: TGTGCCACCTCGACAGGGTATGATCAGCCCCAGCATTTT. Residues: CATSTGYDQPQHF.

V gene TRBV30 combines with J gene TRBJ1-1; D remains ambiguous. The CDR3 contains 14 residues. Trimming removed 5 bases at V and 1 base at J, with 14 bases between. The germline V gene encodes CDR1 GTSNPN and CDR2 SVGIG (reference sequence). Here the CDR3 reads CAWLSGLANTEAFF. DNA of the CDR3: TGTGCCTGGTTATCCGGTCTCGCGAACACTGAAGCTTTCTTT.

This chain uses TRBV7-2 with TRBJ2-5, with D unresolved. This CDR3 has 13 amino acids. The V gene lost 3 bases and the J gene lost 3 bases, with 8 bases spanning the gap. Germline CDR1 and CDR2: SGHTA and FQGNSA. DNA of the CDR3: TGTGCCAGCAGCTTTGCGGTTAAAGAGACCCAGTACTTC. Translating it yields CASSFAVKETQYF.

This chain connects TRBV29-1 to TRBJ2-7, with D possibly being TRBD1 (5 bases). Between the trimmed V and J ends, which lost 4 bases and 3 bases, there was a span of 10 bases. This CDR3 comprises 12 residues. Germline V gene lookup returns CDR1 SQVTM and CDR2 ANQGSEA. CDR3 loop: CSVGEGDYEQYF. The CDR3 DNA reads TGCAGCGTTGGGGAAGGGGACTACGAGCAGTACTTC.

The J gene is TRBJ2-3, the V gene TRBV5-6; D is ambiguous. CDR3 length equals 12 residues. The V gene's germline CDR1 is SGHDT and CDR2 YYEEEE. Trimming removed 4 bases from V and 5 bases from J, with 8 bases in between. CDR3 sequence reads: CASSINIDTQYF. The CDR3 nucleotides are TGTGCCAGCAGCATCAACATAGATACGCAGTATTTT.

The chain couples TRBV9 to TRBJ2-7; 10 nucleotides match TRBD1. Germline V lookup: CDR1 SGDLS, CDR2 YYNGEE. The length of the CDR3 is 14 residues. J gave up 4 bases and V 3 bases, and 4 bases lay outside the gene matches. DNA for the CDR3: TGTGCCAGCAGCGGGGGACAGGGGTTATACGAGCAGTACTTC. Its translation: CASSGGQGLYEQYF.

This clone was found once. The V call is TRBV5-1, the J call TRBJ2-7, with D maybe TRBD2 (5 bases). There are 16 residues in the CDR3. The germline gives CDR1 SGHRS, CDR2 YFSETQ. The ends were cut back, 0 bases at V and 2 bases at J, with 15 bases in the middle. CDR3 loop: CASSLAGGPAAYEQYF. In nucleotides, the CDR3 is TGCGCCAGCAGCTTGGCCGGCGGGCCCGCAGCCTACGAGCAGTACTTC.

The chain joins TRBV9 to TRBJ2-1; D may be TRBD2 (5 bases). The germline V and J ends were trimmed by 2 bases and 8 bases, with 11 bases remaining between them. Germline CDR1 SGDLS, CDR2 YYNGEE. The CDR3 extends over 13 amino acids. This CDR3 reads CASSVSSSHEQFF. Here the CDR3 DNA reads TGTGCCAGCAGCGTGTCTAGCAGCCATGAGCAGTTCTTC.

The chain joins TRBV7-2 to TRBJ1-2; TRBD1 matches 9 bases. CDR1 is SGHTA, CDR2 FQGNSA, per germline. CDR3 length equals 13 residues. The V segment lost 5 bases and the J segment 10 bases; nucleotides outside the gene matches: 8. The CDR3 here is CASSQRTGEYYTF. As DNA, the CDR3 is TGTGCCAGCAGCCAACGGACAGGGGAATACTACACCTTC.

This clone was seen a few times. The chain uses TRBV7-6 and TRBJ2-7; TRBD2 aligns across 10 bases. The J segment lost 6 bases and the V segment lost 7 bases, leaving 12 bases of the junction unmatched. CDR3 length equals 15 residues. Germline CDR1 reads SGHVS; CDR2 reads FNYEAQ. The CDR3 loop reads CASTLSSGGLGEQYF. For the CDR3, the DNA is TGTGCCAGCACCCTCAGTAGCGGGGGGCTAGGCGAGCAGTACTTC.

CDR3: CASSPSSTGTEAFF. Here the CDR3 DNA reads TGTGCCAGCAGCCCCTCATCTACGGGAACTGAAGCTTTCTTT. V and J are TRBV7-3 and TRBJ1-1; D gene uncertain. The germline CDR1 and CDR2 sequences are SGHTA and FQGTGA. The CDR3 extends over 14 amino acids. Between the trimmed V and J ends, which lost 5 bases and 5 bases, there was a span of 15 bases.

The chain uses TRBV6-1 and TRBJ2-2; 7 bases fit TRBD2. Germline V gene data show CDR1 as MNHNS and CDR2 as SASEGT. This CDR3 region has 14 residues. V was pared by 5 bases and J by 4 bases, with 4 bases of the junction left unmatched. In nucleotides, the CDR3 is TGTGCCAGCAGTTGGGACTACCTCACCGGGGAGCTGTTTTTT. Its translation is CASSWDYLTGELFF.